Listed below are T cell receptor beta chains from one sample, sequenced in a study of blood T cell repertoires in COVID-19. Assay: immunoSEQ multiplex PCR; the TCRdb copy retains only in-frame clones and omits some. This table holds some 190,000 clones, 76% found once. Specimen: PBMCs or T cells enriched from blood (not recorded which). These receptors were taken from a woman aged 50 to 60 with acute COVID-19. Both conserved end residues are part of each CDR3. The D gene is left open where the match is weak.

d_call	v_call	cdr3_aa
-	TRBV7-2	CASSPRRGGDGELFF
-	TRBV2	CASSLRVTSGGTDTQYF
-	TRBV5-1	CASSQGRGNTEAFF
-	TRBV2	CASRRQHSGTDTQYF
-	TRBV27	CASSLRFLQGNTGELFF
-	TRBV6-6	CASSYGLDRANVLTF
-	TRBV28	CASSPPQGPSTDTQYF
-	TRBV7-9	CASSPHRDGDYGYTF
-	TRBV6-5	CASSTQGSGNTIYF
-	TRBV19	CASSIAGLKAFF
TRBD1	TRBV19	CASTDRGRGTDTQYF
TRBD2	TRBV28	CASSFSSGGYTQYF
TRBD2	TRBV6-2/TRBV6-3	CASSDRGGDTQYF
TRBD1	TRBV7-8	CASSPRGGANTGELFF
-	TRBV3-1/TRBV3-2	CASSGGWDTQYF
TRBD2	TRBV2	CASSRGEEIAGGSTDTQYF
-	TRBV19	CASSISRSGNTIYF
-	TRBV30	CAWSVAGNTEAFF
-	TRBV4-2	CASSQGGEPFGILFF
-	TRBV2	CASWIEDQPQHF
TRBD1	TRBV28	CASREGARHYGYTF
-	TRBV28	CASSLPQRGTDTQYF
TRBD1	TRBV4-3	CASSQDGTAHSGANVLTF
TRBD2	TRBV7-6	CASSPRTSGGNEQFF
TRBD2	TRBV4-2	CASSQAGGRGGRETQYF
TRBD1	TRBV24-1	CATSGIVGGQGTYGYTF
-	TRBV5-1	CASSPDRNGEKLFF
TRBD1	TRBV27	CASSPTGGYSNQPQHF
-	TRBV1	CTSSHITPIAGGNGELFF
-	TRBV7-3	CASSLGGANTGELFF
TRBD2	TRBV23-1	CARFYSGSTKTQYF